This T cell receptor beta chain was documented in a study of T cell repertoires in cytomegalovirus infection. Study in general: HLA-B-restricted CMV epitopes that are well studied, plus recently identified HLA-C-restricted ones, were used by the study. A matching HLA type, together with CMV infection, was signaled by public TCR beta signatures. General observations from the study: Carriers of CMV plus the relevant HLA were identified by cumulative public TCR beta family frequency.

TCRdb re-called the reads through MiXCR, storing one row per CDR3 protein. Of about 830,000 distinct CDR3 sequences in the sample, around a third were seen once. A few counts support this clonotype. What it recognizes is unknown. In germline, CDR1 is SNHLY, CDR2 FYNNEI. This CDR3 has 14 amino acids. V dropped 1 base and J dropped 2 bases, with 8 bases sitting between them. V usage is TRBV2 and J usage is TRBJ1-2; D gene uncertain. The receptor was isolated from a human donor in good health (CMV status not recorded). Some clones in this sample may be carry-over from other donors' samples. This specimen consisted of cultured CD8+ T cells from PBMCs, obtained from culture after CMV antigen stimulation. The CDR3 sequence: CASSEGEDNYGYTF. The DNA for the CDR3 is TGTGCCAGCAGTGAAGGCGAGGACAACTATGGCTACACCTTC.